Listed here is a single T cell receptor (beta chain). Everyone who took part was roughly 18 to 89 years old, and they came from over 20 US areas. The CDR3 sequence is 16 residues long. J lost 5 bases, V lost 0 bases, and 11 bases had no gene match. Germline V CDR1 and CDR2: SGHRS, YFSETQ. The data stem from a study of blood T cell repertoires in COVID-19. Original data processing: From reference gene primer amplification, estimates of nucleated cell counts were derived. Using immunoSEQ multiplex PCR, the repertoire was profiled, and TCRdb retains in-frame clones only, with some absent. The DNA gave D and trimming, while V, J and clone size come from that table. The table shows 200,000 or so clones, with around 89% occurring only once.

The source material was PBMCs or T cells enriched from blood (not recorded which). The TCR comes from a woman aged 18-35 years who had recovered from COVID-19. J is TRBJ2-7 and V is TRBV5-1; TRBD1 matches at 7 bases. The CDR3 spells CASSLANTGVRNEQYF. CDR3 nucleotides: TGCGCCAGCAGCTTGGCTAATACAGGGGTCAGGAACGAGCAGTACTTC.